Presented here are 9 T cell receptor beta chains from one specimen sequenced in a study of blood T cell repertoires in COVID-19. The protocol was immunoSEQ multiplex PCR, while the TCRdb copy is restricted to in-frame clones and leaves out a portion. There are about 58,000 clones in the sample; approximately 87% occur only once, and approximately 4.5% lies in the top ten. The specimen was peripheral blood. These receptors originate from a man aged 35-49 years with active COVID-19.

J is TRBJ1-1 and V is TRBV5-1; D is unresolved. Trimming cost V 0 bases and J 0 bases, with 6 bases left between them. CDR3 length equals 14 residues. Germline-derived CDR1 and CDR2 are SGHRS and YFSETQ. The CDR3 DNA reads TGCGCCAGCAGCTTGGCGACTCTGAACACTGAAGCTTTCTTT. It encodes CASSLATLNTEAFF. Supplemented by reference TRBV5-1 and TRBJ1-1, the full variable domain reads KAGVTQTPRYLIKTRGQQVTLSCSPISGHRSVSWYQQTPGQGLQFLFEYFSETQRNKGNFPGRFSGRQFSNSRSEMNVSTLELGDSALYLCASSLATLNTEAFFGQGTRLTVV.

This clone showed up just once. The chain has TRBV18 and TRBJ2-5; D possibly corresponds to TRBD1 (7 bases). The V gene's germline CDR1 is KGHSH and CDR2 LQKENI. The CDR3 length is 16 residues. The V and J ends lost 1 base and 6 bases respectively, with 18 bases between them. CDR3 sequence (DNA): TGTGCCAGCTCACCACTTGGGCCAGGGGGGATTCAGACCCAGTACTTC. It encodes CASSPLGPGGIQTQYF.

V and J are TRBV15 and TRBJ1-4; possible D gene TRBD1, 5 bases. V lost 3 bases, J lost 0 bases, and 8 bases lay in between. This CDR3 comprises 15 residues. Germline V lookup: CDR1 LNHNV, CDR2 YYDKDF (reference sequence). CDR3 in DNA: TGTGCCACCAGCAGGGGGGGTACAACTAATGAAAAACTGTTTTTT. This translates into CATSRGGTTNEKLFF.

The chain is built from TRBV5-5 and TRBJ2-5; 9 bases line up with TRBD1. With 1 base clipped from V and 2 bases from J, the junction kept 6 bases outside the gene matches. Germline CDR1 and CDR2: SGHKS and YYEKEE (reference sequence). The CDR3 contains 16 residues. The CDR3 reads CASSLTTGGIQETQYF. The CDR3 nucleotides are TGTGCCAGCAGCTTGACGACAGGGGGGATACAAGAGACCCAGTACTTC.

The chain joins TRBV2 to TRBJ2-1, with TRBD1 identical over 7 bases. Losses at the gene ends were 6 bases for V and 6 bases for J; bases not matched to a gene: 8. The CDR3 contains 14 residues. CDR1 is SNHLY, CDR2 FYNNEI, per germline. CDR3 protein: CASRGQTYANEQFF. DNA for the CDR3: TGTGCCAGCAGGGGACAGACCTACGCCAATGAGCAGTTCTTC.

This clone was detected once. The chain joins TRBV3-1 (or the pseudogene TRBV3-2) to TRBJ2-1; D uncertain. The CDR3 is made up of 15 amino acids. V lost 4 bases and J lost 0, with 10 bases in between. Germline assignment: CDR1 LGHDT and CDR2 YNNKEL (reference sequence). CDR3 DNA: TGTGCCAGCAGCCGACGGAGTCCCTCCTACAATGAGCAGTTCTTC. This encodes CASSRRSPSYNEQFF.

For the CDR3, the DNA is TGTGCCAGCAGCCCCGGCAGGGGAAATAATTCACCCCTCCACTTT. This translates into CASSPGRGNNSPLHF. J is TRBJ1-6 and V is TRBV6-5, with a possible D match to TRBD1 (6 bases). The CDR3 totals 15 residues. CDR1 and CDR2 (germline): MNHEY, SVGAGI. Deletions cut 6 bases from V and 5 bases from J, with 14 bases between.

CDR3 amino acids: CATSDSHPSGTSGRAFPEQYF. The CDR3 bases are TGTGCCACCAGTGATTCCCATCCTTCCGGGACTAGCGGGAGGGCCTTCCCCGAGCAGTACTTC. This rearrangement joins TRBV24-1 to TRBJ2-7; 16 bases line up with TRBD2. V gave up 2 bases and J gave up 6 bases; unmatched junction bases: 18. Germline-derived CDR1 and CDR2 are KGHDR and SFDVKD. The CDR3 loop spans 21 amino acids.

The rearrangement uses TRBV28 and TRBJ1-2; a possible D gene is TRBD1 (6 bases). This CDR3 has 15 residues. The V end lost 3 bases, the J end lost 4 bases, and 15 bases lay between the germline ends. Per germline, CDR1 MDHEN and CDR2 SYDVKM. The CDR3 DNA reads TGTGCCAGCAGTTTGATTGTGGGGGGGCCCTATGGCTACACCTTC. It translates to CASSLIVGGPYGYTF.